This TCR beta chain came from a study of T cell responses to AZD1222 COVID-19 vaccine. Findings of the study overall: Repertoire samples came only from after the peak T cell response. Donors skewed white British and female; clonal diversity was possibly underestimated.

TCRdb's copy holds only in-frame clones and misses some; the assay was immunoSEQ multiplex PCR. The data contain 150,000 or so clones, over 85% of them singletons. Concerning this clone: Its matching antigen is unknown.

The CDR3 runs 13 residues. Trimming removed 7 bases from V and 2 bases from J, with 9 bases in between. The germline CDR1 and CDR2 sequences are SNHLY and FYNNEI. The rearrangement uses TRBV2 and TRBJ1-3; D ambiguous. The receptor was derived from an adult in good health. Sequencing was performed on peripheral blood, taken on day 0 of AZD1222 vaccination. The DNA for the CDR3 is TGTGCCAGCACGGTAGAGACTGGAAACACCATATATTTT. The encoded protein is CASTVETGNTIYF.